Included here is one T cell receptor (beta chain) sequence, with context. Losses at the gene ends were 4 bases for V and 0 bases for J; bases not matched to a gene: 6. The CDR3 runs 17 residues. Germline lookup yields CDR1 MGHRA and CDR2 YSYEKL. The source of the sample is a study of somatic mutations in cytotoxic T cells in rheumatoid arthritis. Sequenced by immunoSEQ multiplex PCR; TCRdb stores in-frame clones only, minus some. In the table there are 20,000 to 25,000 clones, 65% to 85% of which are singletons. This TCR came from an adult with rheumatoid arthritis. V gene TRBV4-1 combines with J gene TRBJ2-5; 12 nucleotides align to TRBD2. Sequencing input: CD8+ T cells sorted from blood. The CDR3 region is CASSPLRTSGNQETQYF. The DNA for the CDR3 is TGCGCCAGCAGCCCACTCCGGACTAGCGGGAACCAAGAGACCCAGTACTTC.